One and the same sample provided the 23 T cell receptor beta chains below, sequenced in a study of blood T cell repertoires in COVID-19. Data came from immunoSEQ multiplex PCR; TCRdb stores just in-frame clones and leaves some out. The table records under 85,000 clones, 70% to 85% of them present only once. Sequenced input: peripheral blood. The receptors originated from a man aged 50-59 years with COVID-19, enrolled during active disease.

The chain couples TRBV6-2 or TRBV6-3 to TRBJ1-5; possible D gene TRBD1, 5 bases. Deletions cut 6 bases from V and 2 bases from J, with 20 bases between. Germline CDR1 reads MNHEY; CDR2 reads SVGEGT. The CDR3 contains 17 residues. The chain's CDR3 is CASSADWGTRGNQPQHF. CDR3 bases: TGTGCCAGCAGCGCCGACTGGGGGACTCGCGGCAATCAGCCCCAGCATTTT.

For the CDR3, the DNA is TGTGCCACCAGCAGAGGCCGGGGACAGGGTAATCAGCCCCAGCATTTT. Residues: CATSRGRGQGNQPQHF. The chain couples TRBV15 to TRBJ1-5; 9 nucleotides agree with TRBD1. This CDR3 spans 16 amino acids. V was clipped by 1 base and J by 4 bases; unmatched bases: 5. Germline loops: CDR1 LNHNV, CDR2 YYDKDF (reference sequence).

The V and J genes are TRBV18 and TRBJ2-7; 13 bases agree with TRBD2. This CDR3 has 15 residues. Germline V lookup: CDR1 KGHSH, CDR2 LQKENI. The J segment lost 5 bases and the V segment lost 6 bases, leaving 7 bases of the junction unmatched. For the CDR3, the DNA is TGTGCCAGCTCGGTTACTAGCGGGGGGGTCGACGAGCAGTACTTC. Its protein is CASSVTSGGVDEQYF.

J is TRBJ2-7 and V is TRBV3-1 (or the pseudogene TRBV3-2); no definite D call. CDR3 length equals 14 residues. V was clipped by 4 bases and J by 2 bases, with 12 bases between them. Germline V gives CDR1 LGHDT, CDR2 YNNKEL (reference sequence). The CDR3 bases are TGTGCCAGCAGCCTTCACACCGCCGCCTACGAGCAGTACTTC. It yields the protein CASSLHTAAYEQYF.

J is TRBJ2-5 and V is TRBV7-6; D may be TRBD1 (6 bases). Germline V gene lookup returns CDR1 SGHVS and CDR2 FNYEAQ. The length of the CDR3 is 14 residues. The V and J ends lost 5 bases and 2 bases respectively, with 12 bases between them. The CDR3: CASSRGHRQETQYF. For the CDR3, the DNA is TGTGCCAGCAGCCGGGGACACAGACAAGAGACCCAGTACTTC.

This rearrangement joins TRBV7-9 to TRBJ1-6, with D possibly matching TRBD1 (5 bases). The CDR3 is 12 residues long. Germline loops: CDR1 SEHNR, CDR2 FQNEAQ (reference sequence). V was pared by 8 bases and J by 8 bases, with 10 bases between. The CDR3 DNA is TGTGCCAGCCAGGGATCGGATTCACCCCTCCACTTT. Its translation is CASQGSDSPLHF.

The genes are TRBV7-9 and TRBJ1-2; D unclear. There are 12 residues in the CDR3. Germline CDR1 reads SEHNR; CDR2 reads FQNEAQ (reference sequence). V was clipped by 4 bases and J by 8 bases, with 11 bases between them. The CDR3 DNA reads TGTGCCAGCAGCTCCGAAACGGGGGGCTACACCTTC. Translating gives CASSSETGGYTF.

The chain joins TRBV7-6 to TRBJ2-7; D is uncertain. Germline CDR1 reads SGHVS; CDR2 reads FNYEAQ. The CDR3 has 11 amino acids. Trimming took 1 base from V and 6 from J, leaving 4 bases between them. Here the CDR3 reads CASSLEPEQYF. The CDR3 DNA reads as TGTGCCAGCAGCTTAGAGCCCGAGCAGTACTTC.

This chain uses TRBV7-2 with TRBJ1-6; tentative D call: TRBD1 (5 bases). Germline V CDR1 and CDR2: SGHTA, FQGNSA. Trimming pared 0 bases from V and 10 bases from J, leaving 19 bases between. The CDR3 covers 17 residues. The CDR3 nucleotides read TGTGCCAGCAGCTTAGCAGCCCCCGCAGGGAGGAAATCACCCCTCCACTTT. It codes for CASSLAAPAGRKSPLHF.

This clone was observed a single time. This chain connects TRBV5-1 to TRBJ2-5; TRBD2 matches 7 bases. The CDR3 is made up of 15 amino acids. In germline, CDR1 is SGHRS, CDR2 YFSETQ. J lost 2 bases, V lost 1 base, and 5 bases had no gene match. Here the CDR3 reads CASSLIRRGQETQYF. CDR3 nucleotide sequence: TGCGCCAGCAGCTTGATAAGGCGGGGGCAAGAGACCCAGTACTTC.

This chain links TRBV5-1 with TRBJ2-7, with D hard to call. The CDR3 runs to 13 residues. Per germline, CDR1 SGHRS and CDR2 YFSETQ. The V end lost 6 bases, the J end lost 2 bases, and 12 bases lay between the germline ends. The CDR3, as DNA: TGCGCCAGCAAGCAAGGCGCGGCCTACGAGCAGTACTTC. This translates into CASKQGAAYEQYF.

The rearrangement links TRBV4-1 to TRBJ1-5; possibly TRBD1 for D (5 bases). CDR3 length: 15 residues. The germline CDR1 and CDR2 sequences are MGHRA and YSYEKL. With 1 base removed from V and 7 bases from J, the gap between germline ends came to 14 bases. The CDR3 nucleotides are TGCGCCAGCAGCCAAGTTGACAGTTCAGGGCAGCCCCAGCATTTT. This gives the protein CASSQVDSSGQPQHF.

This rearrangement joins TRBV7-2 to TRBJ2-7; 7 bases line up with TRBD1. Unmatched junction bases numbered 14, after V lost 6 bases and J lost 9 bases. Germline CDR1 is SGHTA and CDR2 is FQGNSA. CDR3 length: 14 residues. Here the CDR3 reads CASSSGTATLGQYF. The DNA of the CDR3 is TGTGCCAGCAGTTCCGGGACAGCTACACTTGGGCAGTACTTC. The full variable domain, in which reference TRBV7-2 and TRBJ2-7 provide the parts outside the CDR3, is GAGVSQSPSNKVTEKGKDVELRCDPISGHTALYWYRQSLGQGLEFLIYFQGNSAPDKSGLPSDRFSAERTGGSVSTLTIQRTQQEDSAVYLCASSSGTATLGQYFGPGTRLTVT.

A remark on this clone: Additional DNA sequences in this sample encode the identical CDR3. This rearrangement joins TRBV5-5 to TRBJ2-7; no clear D. Germline CDR1 and CDR2: SGHKS and YYEKEE (reference sequence). V lost 1 base to trimming and J lost 3 bases, with 17 bases between them. The CDR3 runs to 16 residues. CDR3 nucleotide sequence: TGTGCCAGCAGCTTGTCCCTTCGACAAATGGTCTACGAGCAGTACTTC. This sequence encodes CASSLSLRQMVYEQYF.

This clone was observed a few times. The chain recombines TRBV2 with TRBJ1-2, with 10 bases that match TRBD1. Losses at the gene ends were 1 base for V and 5 bases for J; bases not matched to a gene: 1. This CDR3 is 14 amino acids long. CDR1 and CDR2 (germline): SNHLY, FYNNEI. In DNA, the CDR3 is TGTGCCAGCAGTGAAGAGGGACAGGGGTATGGCTACACCTTC. Its protein is CASSEEGQGYGYTF.

The chain combines TRBV7-6 with TRBJ2-5, with 8 bases fitting TRBD1. Germline loops: CDR1 SGHVS, CDR2 FNYEAQ. The ends lost 4 bases at V and 5 bases at J; junction bases unmatched: 12. The CDR3 is 16 residues long. The CDR3 nucleotides are TGTGCCAGCAGCTCTGGACAGGGCCGGCGCAGGGAGACCCAGTACTTC. Amino acid sequence: CASSSGQGRRRETQYF.

CDR3 amino acids: CASIPGTGNYEQYF. In DNA form, the CDR3 reads TGTGCCAGCATTCCGGGGACAGGGAACTACGAGCAGTACTTC. V gene TRBV6-5 combines with J gene TRBJ2-7; TRBD1 aligns across 9 bases. V lost 7 bases to trimming and J lost 3 bases; unmatched junction nucleotides: 7. CDR1 and CDR2 (germline): MNHEY, SVGAGI. The CDR3 extends over 14 amino acids.

The chain combines TRBV6-5 with TRBJ2-7; D uncertain. CDR3 length equals 12 residues. V gave up 6 bases and J gave up 2 bases, with 8 bases separating them. Germline V CDR1 and CDR2: MNHEY, SVGAGI. The CDR3 region has the DNA TGTGCCAGCAGGCGACACCCCTACGAGCAGTACTTC. Translated, it gives CASRRHPYEQYF.

V is TRBV9 and J is TRBJ2-3; TRBD2 matches at 10 bases. This CDR3 is built from 15 residues. From germline, CDR1 is SGDLS and CDR2 YYNGEE. V dropped 0 bases and J dropped 5; count of bases not matched to a gene: 3. CDR3 loop: CASSVGAGGRDTQYF. CDR3 DNA: TGTGCCAGCAGCGTAGGAGCGGGAGGGAGAGATACGCAGTATTTT.

The chain is built from TRBV19 and TRBJ1-4; possibly TRBD1 for D (6 bases). The CDR3 contains 14 residues. Per the germline V gene, CDR1 is LNHDA and CDR2 is SQIVND (reference sequence). Between the trimmed V and J ends, which lost 5 bases and 3 bases, there was a span of 10 bases. The CDR3 loop reads CASSLTGPNEKLFF. CDR3 DNA sequence: TGTGCCAGTAGTTTGACAGGACCTAATGAAAAACTGTTTTTT.

This clone has at least ten counts. This chain connects TRBV18 to TRBJ1-5; 7 bases align to TRBD1. Germline V gives CDR1 KGHSH, CDR2 LQKENI. This CDR3 comprises 16 residues. J was trimmed by 6 bases and V by 2 bases; bases with no gene match: 10. Written as DNA, the CDR3 is TGTGCCAGCTCACCATTAGACAGGGTGTCTAGTCAGCCCCAGCATTTT. This gives the protein CASSPLDRVSSQPQHF.

This clone occurred once. This chain links TRBV10-1 with TRBJ2-3, with a weak D call TRBD1 (5 bases). V dropped 3 bases and J dropped 0 bases, with 10 bases sitting between them. The CDR3 sequence is 15 residues long. Germline CDR1 reads WNHNN; CDR2 reads SYGVQD (reference sequence). The CDR3 bases are TGCGCCAGCAGTGAAGGGGAAACTAGCACAGATACGCAGTATTTT. Translation gives CASSEGETSTDTQYF.

The chain couples TRBV24-1 to TRBJ2-3; possible D gene TRBD2, 6 bases. CDR1 is KGHDR, CDR2 SFDVKD, per germline. The CDR3 length is 15 residues. V was cut by 2 bases and J by 0 bases, with 8 bases left in between. The CDR3 coding sequence is TGTGCCACCAGTGATTCCGGGACTAGCACAGATACGCAGTATTTT. Translation: CATSDSGTSTDTQYF.